Listed here is a single TCR beta chain. The cohort comprised adults aged roughly 18 to 90 years residing in about two dozen US areas. Membership in each cohort depended on participant-reported clinical history. The sample is drawn from a study of blood T cell repertoires in COVID-19. In the study overall: Spain, Italy and the United States supplied samples that represented acute and convalescent COVID-19. T cells, B-cell-depleted T cells, or PBMCs supplied cDNA or gDNA.

Clones were read by immunoSEQ multiplex PCR, and TCRdb kept only the in-frame ones, dropping some. Found here are 350,000 or so clones, 87% of them singletons; the top ten hold roughly 1%. V was pared by 3 bases and J by 3 bases, with 3 bases of the junction left unmatched. CDR3 length: 15 amino acids. Germline-derived CDR1 and CDR2 are SGDLS and YYNGEE. The receptor was isolated from a woman under 40 who had recovered from COVID-19. The sequenced sample was PBMCs or T cells enriched from blood (not recorded which). The chain combines TRBV9 with TRBJ2-1, with 10 bases aligning to TRBD2. CDR3 amino acids: CASSELAGSYNEQFF. The DNA of the CDR3 is TGTGCCAGCAGCGAACTAGCGGGGAGCTACAATGAGCAGTTCTTC.